This paragraph reports one T cell receptor beta chain. What antigen it recognizes has not been identified. The sample holds no much larger clone one base away, and base qualities are not on file. Libraries were built with 5' RACE. The data were produced on an Illumina HiSeq 2500. A second PCR of about 7 to 12 cycles was run with a J-beta primer mix and a sample-barcoded 5' primer. A unique molecular identifier was introduced onto each TCR beta cDNA molecule by a template-switch 5' adaptor carrying 12 random nucleotides. At least 2.5 million CDR3-containing paired-end reads were obtained from each sample. First-strand cDNA synthesis was performed from all RNA using the Mint cDNA synthesis kit, with priming by a TRBC-specific oligonucleotide. After uracil-DNA glycosylase treatment, a first 18-cycle PCR used universal primers M1SS and BC2_uni_R on all cDNA. Per the authors' processing: For normalization, 1 million high-quality reads, each with a distinct molecular identifier, were randomly selected from each sample. Reads with shared molecular identifiers were discarded instead of being binned into consensus sequences. MiTCR, with a Q25 quality threshold and the strictest error-elimination algorithm, was used for CDR3 identification, clonotype clustering and error correction. A nonparametric unseen species model with Euler transformation was used to estimate lower-bound total TCR beta diversity. TCRdb ran its own pipeline on the public reads, namely fastp trimming at Q25 and MiXCR clone calling, and kept in-frame beta chains. Each record represents a unique CDR3 protein, reported with the most common genes and DNA among its rows. The V and J calls shown here were made by TCRdb, not taken from the authors' results. This sample comprises 800,000 or so distinct CDR3 sequences, 20% to 25% of them detected only once. Under 4.5% of the sample comes from the top ten.

The sample is drawn from a study of blood T cells in healthy people across ages (dated by TCRdb to about 2015). Notes on the research overall: In model experiments, template switching captured roughly one uniquely barcoded TCR beta cDNA molecule for every two T cells. Two additional independent replicas of 1 million unique cDNA reads from the same blood draw were analyzed for two donors (one aged 18 to 29 and one aged 80 or older). The donors were split into four age groups: young (average about 15 years), middle-aged (roughly 42), aged (roughly 60) and long-lived (more than 80). The study measured age-related changes in TCR beta repertoire diversity using deep sequencing normalized with unique cDNA molecular identifiers.

Clipping removes 11 bases from V and 2 bases from J, with 6 as the unmatched junction base count. CDR1 and CDR2, looked up from the germline V gene, are MDHEN and SYDVKM. There are 12 amino acids in the CDR3, from cysteine to phenylalanine inclusive. Only the CDR3 part of the read is kept: 36 bases, read in frame from the first base. What the work shows at the level of the full study, not this receptor alone: Compared with the aged group, the long-lived group had more naive CD4+ T cells, fewer expanded clones and increased TCR diversity, a pattern suggesting age selection. As age increased, observed TCR beta diversity per million T cells dropped in a roughly linear way, and a significant reduction was already evident by age about 40. Observed TCR beta diversity correlated strongly with the percentage of naive T cells measured by flow cytometry. Bulk unsorted PBMC profiling prevented conclusive comparison of naive and antigen-experienced compartments. Because the CMV infection status of the donors was unknown, age-related changes in expanded clonotypes may potentially have been confounded. Estimates of total diversity from one million sequenced T cells were regarded as lower bounds and underestimates.

Systemically healthy Caucasian individuals from Russia, about 38 in total and aged roughly 6 to 95 years, were included as donors. Each donor gave about 9.8 milliliters of peripheral blood, drawn into EDTA-treated Vacutainer tubes. Ficoll-Paque density-gradient centrifugation was used to isolate PBMCs, with at least 6 million obtained per sample. Trizol reagent was used to extract total RNA from PBMCs, with at least 6 micrograms per sample. The percentages of naive CD45RAhigh/CD27high T cells were determined by flow cytometry on a PBMC aliquot from every donor. The same sample was also studied in work on T cells of mothers and their children. Reported in the second study: Nine systemically healthy Caucasian individuals served as donors, namely three mothers together with their six children. cDNA synthesis consumed the entire amount of extracted RNA, loaded at about 1.5 ug RNA in each 15 ul reaction. In the second PCR, sample barcodes and 2-4 random nucleotides were introduced via the M1S primer. Over 9 million TCR beta CDR3 reads were obtained for each mother, and millions of reads were obtained for each child. In both related and unrelated pairs, thymic selection shapes the output of TCR recombination in a similar way, with inherited differences having only a minor effect. Normalized repertoire overlap was always found to be slightly, but never significantly, higher in related mother-child pairs than in unrelated mother-child pairs. No persistent microchimeric T cell clones were found, with a detection sensitivity of approximately 100 clones per million clonotypes. In the study, deep NGS was used to compare the TCR beta repertoires of mothers and children, and features distinguishing related mother-child pairs from unrelated individuals were sought. Mothers averaged roughly 40 +/- 4 years of age and children averaged approximately 11 +/- 4 years. After adapters were ligated using NEBNext reagents, the libraries underwent 100+100 nt paired-end sequencing on an Illumina HiSeq 2000. To avoid cross-contamination, the mother libraries and the child libraries were prepared a month apart and sequenced in separate runs. Each donor had between about 500,000 and 2,300,000 distinct TCR beta clonotypes identified. Naive TCR beta clonotypes were estimated from low-frequency clonotypes matched to each donor's FACS-determined naive share, without sorting.

In this chain, TRBV28 is recombined with TRBJ2-7; TRBD2 agrees with 7 junctional bases. Sequencing used blood. This TCR was sampled from a boy younger than 18 in good health. The sequenced DNA is TGTGCCTGCTTGGGGGGGACCTACGAGCAGTACTTC. Protein translation: CACLGGTYEQYF.